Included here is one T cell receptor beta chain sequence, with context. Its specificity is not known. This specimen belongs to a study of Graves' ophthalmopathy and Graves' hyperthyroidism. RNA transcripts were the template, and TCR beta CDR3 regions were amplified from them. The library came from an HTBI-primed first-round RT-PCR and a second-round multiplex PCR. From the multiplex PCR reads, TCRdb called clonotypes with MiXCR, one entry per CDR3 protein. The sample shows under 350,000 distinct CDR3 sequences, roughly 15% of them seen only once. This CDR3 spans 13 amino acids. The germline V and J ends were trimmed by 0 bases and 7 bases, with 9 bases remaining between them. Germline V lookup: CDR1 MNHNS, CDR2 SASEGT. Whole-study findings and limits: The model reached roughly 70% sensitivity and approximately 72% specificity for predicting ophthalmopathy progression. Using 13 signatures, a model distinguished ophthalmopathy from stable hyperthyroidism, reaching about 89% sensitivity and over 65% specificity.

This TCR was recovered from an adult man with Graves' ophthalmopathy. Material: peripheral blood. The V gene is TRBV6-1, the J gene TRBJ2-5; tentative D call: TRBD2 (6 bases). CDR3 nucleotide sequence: TGTGCCAGCAGTGAAGCGGGGGGAGTGACCCAGTACTTC. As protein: CASSEAGGVTQYF.